This is a list of T cell receptor beta chains from one sample in a study of shared clonotypes between healthy human individuals. Data came from immunoSEQ multiplex PCR; TCRdb stores just in-frame clones and leaves some out. The data hold 950,000 to 1,100,000 clones, with approximately 72% observed a single time. Sequencing was done on a sample of memory CD4+ T cells sorted from blood. The source of these receptors is a man between 18 and 35 years old in good health. The CDR3 runs from the conserved cysteine through the conserved F or W. The order of the fields is D gene, J gene, V gene, clone size, CDR3 DNA, CDR3 protein. D genes are given only for firm matches. Clone size appears in some rows only: once, few, many, or a class for an expanded clone.

TRBD1,TRBJ1-2,TRBV29-1,NA,TGCAGCGTCGCAAGGGACAGGTCGGGTGGCTACACCTTC,CSVARDRSGGYTF
TRBD1,TRBJ2-7,TRBV5-1,NA,TGCGCCAGCAGCCGTACAGGGGTCAGCTCCTACGAGCAGTACTTC,CASSRTGVSSYEQYF
TRBD2,TRBJ2-2,TRBV19,NA,TGTGCCGCCCGCACTAGCGGTAGAAGCGGGGAGCTGTTTTTT,CAARTSGRSGELFF
NA,TRBJ1-2,TRBV30,few,TGTGCCTGGAGTGCTAGGGCCCTGGGGGGCTACACCTTC,CAWSARALGGYTF
NA,TRBJ1-4,TRBV29-1,NA,TGCAGCGCGGGGTTGGCTAATGAAAAACTGTTTTTT,CSAGLANEKLFF
NA,TRBJ1-1,TRBV28,NA,TGTGCCAGCGGGGCCATGAACACTGAAGCTTTCTTT,CASGAMNTEAFF
NA,TRBJ2-1,TRBV11-3,NA,TGTGCCAGCAGCCAAAATGCCGGAAAGACCTACAATGAGCAGTTCTTC,CASSQNAGKTYNEQFF
NA,TRBJ2-7,TRBV6-6,few,TGTGCCAGCAGCCCAAGCTACGAGCAGTACTTC,CASSPSYEQYF
TRBD2,TRBJ2-2,TRBV7-9,NA,TGTGCCAGCAGTTGGACTAGCGGTGGGACCGGGGAGCTGTTTTTT,CASSWTSGGTGELFF
TRBD1,TRBJ2-5,TRBV6-1,few,TGTGCCGGTAGGACAGGTTCCGGGACCCAGTACTTC,CAGRTGSGTQYF
TRBD2,TRBJ2-2,TRBV9,NA,TGTGCCAGCAGCGTTACTAGCGGGAGGAACACCGGGGAGCTGTTTTTT,CASSVTSGRNTGELFF
TRBD1,TRBJ1-5,TRBV5-1,NA,TGCGCCAGCAGCCGGACAGGGGATAGCAATCAGCCCCAGCATTTT,CASSRTGDSNQPQHF
TRBD1,TRBJ1-1,TRBV6-5,NA,TGTGCCAGCAGTGGGGGACAGGGAAAGAACACTGAAGCTTTCTTT,CASSGGQGKNTEAFF
NA,TRBJ2-1,TRBV29-1,NA,TGCAGCGTTGCTAGCCGGGACAATGAGCAGTTCTTC,CSVASRDNEQFF
NA,TRBJ1-1,TRBV19,NA,TGTGCCAGTAGTATAGAAGGAGCGGGGAACACTGAAGCTTTCTTT,CASSIEGAGNTEAFF
NA,TRBJ2-7,TRBV19,NA,TGTGCCAGTAGTAAAGGGTTCAACGAGCAGTACTTC,CASSKGFNEQYF
TRBD1,TRBJ1-6,TRBV6-5,NA,TGTGCCAGCAGAGCACAGGGGTCTAATTCACCCCTCCACTTT,CASRAQGSNSPLHF
TRBD2,TRBJ2-1,TRBV19,once,TGTGCCAGTAGTAAAGGGACTAGTAGACATGAGCAGTTCTTC,CASSKGTSRHEQFF
NA,TRBJ1-2,TRBV6-5,NA,TGTGCCAGCAGTTACAGGACAGAGAACTATGGCTACACCTTC,CASSYRTENYGYTF
NA,TRBJ1-5,TRBV5-1,NA,TGCGCCAGCAGCCCTCTACCGGCTCCCAACAATCAGCCCCAGCATTTT,CASSPLPAPNNQPQHF
NA,TRBJ1-2,TRBV9,once,TGTGCCAGCAGCGTATCGGGGGAAGGTTATGGCTACACCTTC,CASSVSGEGYGYTF
NA,TRBJ2-7,TRBV5-1,NA,TGCGCCAGCAGCCGCGGCGGAGGGACAGCGACCTACGAGCAGTACTTC,CASSRGGGTATYEQYF
NA,TRBJ2-4,TRBV6-1,NA,TGTGCCAGCAGTGCCCGGGAGTTGAGGAACATTCAGTACTTC,CASSARELRNIQYF
NA,TRBJ1-2,TRBV11-2,once,TGTGCCAGCAGCTTAGCTCCCTTCTATGGCTACACCTTC,CASSLAPFYGYTF
NA,TRBJ1-2,TRBV19,NA,TGTGCCAGTGGCGACAGTTTGCATGGCTACACCTTC,CASGDSLHGYTF
NA,TRBJ1-2,TRBV11-2,NA,TGTGCCAGCAGCTTATCGGGCGGTCCCCCTGGCTACACCTTC,CASSLSGGPPGYTF
NA,TRBJ1-1,TRBV6-1,NA,TGTGCCGGCCCGACAGCCAAAGCTTTCTTT,CAGPTAKAFF
NA,TRBJ2-3,TRBV7-2,once,TGTGCCAGCAGCCCCCGGTACGATACGCAGTATTTT,CASSPRYDTQYF
NA,TRBJ1-2,TRBV2,once,TGTGCCAGCAGTGTACGGGGAAACTATGGCTACACCTTC,CASSVRGNYGYTF
TRBD2,TRBJ2-7,TRBV28,once,TGTGCCAGCAGTCGAGCGGGGGCTCCGAACTACGAGCAGTACTTC,CASSRAGAPNYEQYF
TRBD1,TRBJ2-3,TRBV5-4,NA,TGTGCCAGCAGCTATGGGACAGTGACAGATACGCAGTATTTT,CASSYGTVTDTQYF
TRBD2,TRBJ2-1,TRBV5-4,NA,TGTGCCAGCAGGCTCACTAGCGGGAGGGCCGAGTACAATGAGCAGTTCTTC,CASRLTSGRAEYNEQFF